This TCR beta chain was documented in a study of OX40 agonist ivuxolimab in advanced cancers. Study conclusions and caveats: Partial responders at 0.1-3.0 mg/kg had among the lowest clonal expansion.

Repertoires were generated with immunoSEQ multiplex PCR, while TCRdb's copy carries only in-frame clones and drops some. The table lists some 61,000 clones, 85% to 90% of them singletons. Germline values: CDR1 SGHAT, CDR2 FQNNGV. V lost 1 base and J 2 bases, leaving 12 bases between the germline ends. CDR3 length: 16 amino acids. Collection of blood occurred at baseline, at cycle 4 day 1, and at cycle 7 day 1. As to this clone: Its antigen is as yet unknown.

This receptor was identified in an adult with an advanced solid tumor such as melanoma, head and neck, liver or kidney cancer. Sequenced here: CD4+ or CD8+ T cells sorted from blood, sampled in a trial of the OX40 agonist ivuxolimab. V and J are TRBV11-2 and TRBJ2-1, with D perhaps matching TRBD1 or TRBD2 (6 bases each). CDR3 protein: CASSLGGGLPYNEQFF. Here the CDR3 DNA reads TGTGCCAGCAGCTTAGGTGGGGGGCTACCCTACAATGAGCAGTTCTTC.